One and the same sample provided the 12 T cell receptor beta chains below, sequenced in a study of T cells after yellow fever vaccination. MiXCR, run by TCRdb on the 5' RACE reads, gives a single entry per CDR3 protein. The sample yields 620,000 or so distinct CDR3 sequences, approximately 13% seen once. Here the sequenced sample was PBMCs, taken on the day of the yellow fever booster vaccination. The receptors stem from a man aged 25-45 years who received the YFV17D yellow fever vaccine.

Ten or more counts support this clonotype. This chain uses TRBV5-1 with TRBJ2-3; 10 positions match TRBD2. V lost 0 bases and J lost 0; bases outside the gene matches: 4. The CDR3 consists of 17 residues. CDR1 and CDR2 from the germline V gene are SGHRS and YFSETQ. The CDR3 is CASSLGLAGTSTDTQYF. In DNA, the CDR3 is TGCGCCAGCAGCTTGGGACTAGCGGGCACTAGCACAGATACGCAGTATTTT.

The chain uses TRBV6-5 and TRBJ2-1, with 9 positions matching TRBD2. This CDR3 has 14 amino acids. Trimming cost V 4 bases and J 8 bases; bases outside gene matches: 6. The V gene's germline CDR1 is MNHEY and CDR2 SVGAGI. CDR3 nucleotides: TGTGCCAGCAGTTCCGGGACTAGCCCCTATGAGCAGTTCTTC. Translating gives CASSSGTSPYEQFF.

This clonotype has a handful of counts. The chain is built from TRBV20-1 and TRBJ2-3; D might be TRBD1 (6 bases). Germline values: CDR1 DFQATT, CDR2 SNEGSKA (reference sequence). The CDR3 contains 15 residues. The V end lost 4 bases, the J end lost 2 bases, and 16 bases lay between the germline ends. CDR3: CSANNLQGNTDTQYF. The CDR3 DNA reads as TGCAGTGCTAACAACCTACAGGGAAACACAGATACGCAGTATTTT.

V is TRBV7-9 and J is TRBJ2-7, with D perhaps assigned TRBD1 or TRBD2 (5 bases each). V lost 1 base to trimming and J lost 2 bases, with 15 bases between them. From germline, CDR1 is SEHNR and CDR2 FQNEAQ (reference sequence). This CDR3 contains 16 residues. CDR3 DNA sequence: TGTGCCAGCAGCTTAGGCCGGGACCCTACCCCCTACGAGCAGTACTTC. It is translated as CASSLGRDPTPYEQYF.

The chain's CDR3 is CASGQHRGDTQYF. In nucleotides, the CDR3 is TGCGCCAGCGGGCAGCACCGAGGAGATACGCAGTATTTT. The chain employs TRBV4-3 and TRBJ2-3, with D unclear. The germline V gene has CDR1 LGHNA and CDR2 YSLEER. This CDR3 comprises 13 residues. V lost 8 bases and J lost 5, with 14 bases in between.

A few counts support this clonotype. V is TRBV6-1 and J is TRBJ1-5; TRBD1 might be the D (5 bases). The CDR3 is made up of 14 amino acids. Germline CDR1 is MNHNS and CDR2 is SASEGT. V was pared by 3 bases and J by 4 bases, with 10 bases between. The CDR3 spells CASSDREANQPQHF. The CDR3 nucleotides are TGTGCCAGCAGTGACAGGGAGGCGAATCAGCCCCAGCATTTT.

This clonotype was detected a few times. The chain is built from TRBV6-2 or TRBV6-3 and TRBJ2-7, with 7 bases fitting TRBD2. The CDR3 is 15 residues long. Trimming cost V 3 bases and J 2 bases; bases outside gene matches: 7. Germline V gene sequence: CDR1 MNHEY, CDR2 SVGEGT. This CDR3 reads CASSYMQRDPYEQYF. DNA for the CDR3: TGTGCCAGCAGTTATATGCAGCGGGACCCCTACGAGCAGTACTTC.

Ten or more counts support this clonotype. The CDR3 reads CSAARDREAHEQYF. In DNA form, the CDR3 reads TGCAGCGCTGCCCGGGACAGGGAAGCCCACGAGCAGTACTTC. This chain uses TRBV29-1 with TRBJ2-7; TRBD1 matches at 9 bases. Per germline, CDR1 SQVTM and CDR2 ANQGSEA. The CDR3 runs 14 residues. Trimming took 7 bases from V and 5 from J; bases not matched to a gene: 12.

This chain links TRBV11-2 with TRBJ2-7; D unresolved. V was clipped by 2 bases and J by 2 bases, with 13 bases between them. The germline gives CDR1 SGHAT, CDR2 FQNNGV. This CDR3 comprises 15 residues. The CDR3 loop is CASSLRQLNTYEQYF. The CDR3 nucleotides read TGTGCCAGCAGCTTAAGGCAGCTTAATACCTACGAGCAGTACTTC.

This clonotype has only a few counts. In DNA, the CDR3 is TGTGCCAGCAGTTACCAAGGACAGGGGGCGCCCCGGTCACCCCTCCACTTT. Protein sequence: CASSYQGQGAPRSPLHF. The V gene is TRBV6-5, the J gene TRBJ1-6; 11 positions agree with TRBD1. Germline trimming cut 2 bases from V and 10 bases from J; bases unmatched to any gene: 10. The CDR3 extends over 17 amino acids. Germline loops: CDR1 MNHEY, CDR2 SVGAGI.

In this sample, this clonotype turned up many times. The chain carries TRBV5-1 and TRBJ1-2; D gene unclear. Germline CDR1 and CDR2: SGHRS and YFSETQ. This CDR3 has 14 residues. V lost 0 bases to trimming and J lost 0 bases, with 6 bases between them. The CDR3 spells CASSLAVANYGYTF. The CDR3, as DNA: TGCGCCAGCAGCTTGGCTGTAGCTAACTATGGCTACACCTTC.

This clonotype was detected a few times. V usage is TRBV12-5 and J usage is TRBJ2-7; D gene uncertain. Per germline, CDR1 LGHNT and CDR2 FRNRAP. The CDR3 is made up of 14 amino acids. V dropped 5 bases and J dropped 2 bases, with 13 bases sitting between them. CDR3 in amino acids: CASGPYVEPYEQYF. CDR3 nucleotide sequence: TGTGCTAGTGGTCCGTATGTTGAGCCCTACGAGCAGTACTTC.